Sequencing of this T cell receptor beta chain was carried out in a study of CD4+ T cells in melanoma. Germline V gene lookup returns CDR1 GTSNPN and CDR2 SVGIG (reference sequence). The CDR3 is made up of 15 amino acids. V lost 1 base, J lost 4 bases, and 16 bases lay in between. Repertoires were generated with immunoSEQ multiplex PCR, while TCRdb's copy carries only in-frame clones and drops some. The sample lists about 140,000 clones; nearly 95% were seen once. The clonotype was recovered from a human donor with melanoma. The chain has TRBV30 and TRBJ2-5; weak D call: TRBD1 (7 bases). In nucleotides, the CDR3 is TGTGCCTGGAGTGGAGGGGGCGTGGGGGGAGAGACCCAGTACTTC. Translation gives CAWSGGGVGGETQYF. Full variable domain (rest looked up from reference TRBV30 and TRBJ2-5): SQTIHQWPATLVQPVGSPLSLECTVEGTSNPNLYWYRQAAGRGLQLLFYSVGIGQISSEVPQNLSASRPQDRQFILSSKKLLLSDSGFYLCAWSGGGVGGETQYFGPGTRLLVL.